These T cell receptor beta chains were read from a single sample in a study of blood T cells in healthy people across ages. TCRdb itself ran the 5' RACE reads through MiXCR, one entry per CDR3 protein. Among over 700,000 distinct CDR3 sequences, around half were seen once, and the ten largest hold about two fifths. Sequenced sample: blood. These receptors were collected from a man older than 75 in good health. Each CDR3 is given with its conserved first and last residue. A D gene is named only where the DNA matches it firmly. The size entry is marked missing in some rows and otherwise reads once, few, many or a size class.

j_call clone_size d_call cdr3_length v_call cdr3_nt cdr3_aa
TRBJ2-3 . TRBD2 17 TRBV7-3 TGTGCCAGCAGCTTGGGGGGTGGAGCGGGAGAGGTAGATACGCAGTATTTT CASSLGGGAGEVDTQYF
TRBJ2-2 . TRBD1 16 TRBV5-1 TGCGCCAGCAGCTTGTTTGGACAGGGTATAGCAGGGGAGCTGTTTTTT CASSLFGQGIAGELFF
TRBJ2-6 few . 16 TRBV29-1 TGCAGCGCGGAAATTCAACCTGCCTCTGGGGCCAACGTCCTGACTTTC CSAEIQPASGANVLTF
TRBJ2-1 . . 14 TRBV12-3/TRBV12-4 TGTGCCAGCAGTTCCCCGCCAGGGGCGAATGAGCAGTTCTTC CASSSPPGANEQFF
TRBJ2-5 . TRBD2 16 TRBV20-1 TGCAGTGCTCCCCCCCAGAGTGGCGGGAGGAGGGAGACCCAGTACTTC CSAPPQSGGRRETQYF
TRBJ1-2 . . 11 TRBV29-1 TGCAGCGCGGGAGCCAACTATGGCTACACCTTC CSAGANYGYTF
TRBJ2-4 . . 10 TRBV20-1 TGCAGTGCTAGTTTAAACATTCAGTACTTC CSASLNIQYF
TRBJ2-7 once TRBD2 15 TRBV28 TGTGCCAGCAGTTTACATCTAGCGGGAGGGTCCGAGCAGTACTTC CASSLHLAGGSEQYF
TRBJ1-5 . . 13 TRBV20-1 TGCAGTGCCACCGACCGAAAGGGGCAGCCCCAGCATTTT CSATDRKGQPQHF
TRBJ1-5 . TRBD1 14 TRBV30 TGTGCCTGGAGCGGGACAGGCCGCAATCAGCCCCAGCATTTT CAWSGTGRNQPQHF
TRBJ2-7 few TRBD1 16 TRBV4-1 TGCGCCAGCAGCCAACTGCTCGCCGGGACAGTGTACGAGCAGTACTTC CASSQLLAGTVYEQYF
TRBJ2-1 . TRBD2 15 TRBV24-1 TGTGCCACCAGCGATTTGCCTAGCGGGAGCGATGAGCAGTTCTTC CATSDLPSGSDEQFF
TRBJ2-5 . TRBD2 18 TRBV7-8 TGTGCCAGCAGCTTAAACCCTAGGGTGGGAGGGGTGAAGGGTGAGCAGTACTTC CASSLNPRVGGVKGEQYF
TRBJ2-7 few TRBD1 11 TRBV29-1 TGCAGCGTCAGGGACAGCTACGAGCAGTACTTC CSVRDSYEQYF
TRBJ2-5 . . 14 TRBV12-3/TRBV12-4 TGTGCCAGCAGTCAGGAGTCCGGACAAGAGACCCAGTACTTC CASSQESGQETQYF
TRBJ2-7 few TRBD2 16 TRBV7-2 TGTGCCAGCAGCCCGGTGACTAGCGGCTCAACCTACGAGCAGTACTTC CASSPVTSGSTYEQYF
TRBJ2-1 . TRBD2 17 TRBV5-6 TGTGCCAGCAGGGAGGGAAGTCTAGCGGGAGTCTTGGATGAGCAGTTCTTC CASREGSLAGVLDEQFF
TRBJ1-2 few . 13 TRBV6-1 TGTGCCAGCAGTGAAGCTGGGGTCTATGGCTACACCTTC CASSEAGVYGYTF
TRBJ2-5 few . 14 TRBV12-3/TRBV12-4 TGTGCCAGCAGCCCCCCCGGGTCCTTCGTGACCCAGTACTTC CASSPPGSFVTQYF
TRBJ2-7 . TRBD1 15 TRBV28 TGTGCCAGCAGTCCCCCCACAGGGGGGTCCTACGAGCAGTACTTC CASSPPTGGSYEQYF
TRBJ2-1 . TRBD2 15 TRBV12-3/TRBV12-4 TGTGCCAGCAGTTTAGGCGCGGGAGTGAGAAATGAGCAGTTCTTC CASSLGAGVRNEQFF
TRBJ2-3 . . 17 TRBV7-9 TGTGCCAGCAGCCCCTCAACGGGGGCGTTCGGGCACAGATACGCGTATTTT CASSPSTGAFGHRYAYF
TRBJ2-1 once TRBD2 18 TRBV5-1 TGCGCCAGCAGCTTGTTCCTTACGGGGCTAGCGGGAGTTGATGAGCAGTTCTTC CASSLFLTGLAGVDEQFF
TRBJ1-5 . . 14 TRBV28 TGTGCCAGCAGTTTAGAATTTGGCAATCAGCCCCAGCATTTT CASSLEFGNQPQHF
TRBJ2-5 . . 15 TRBV29-1 TGCAGCGTTGAAAGAAGGACACGGGCTGAAGAGACCCAGTACTTC CSVERRTRAEETQYF
TRBJ2-5 . . 15 TRBV28 TGTGCCAGCAGCCTACGGCTGGCATATCAAGAGACCCAGTACTTC CASSLRLAYQETQYF
TRBJ1-4 . . 15 TRBV20-1 TGCAGTGCTAGATCTCTACGGTCTCACCGGGAAAAACTGTTTTTT CSARSLRSHREKLFF
TRBJ2-1 . TRBD2 16 TRBV9 TGTGCCAGCAGCGTAACCGGGACTACCTTCTACAATGAGCAGTTCTTC CASSVTGTTFYNEQFF
TRBJ2-3 . TRBD2 17 TRBV24-1 TGTGCCACCAATGACACCGGGACTAGCGGGAGGTGGGATACGCAGTATTTT CATNDTGTSGRWDTQYF
TRBJ2-3 once . 16 TRBV11-3 TGTGCCAGCAGCTTAGTTTTGGGCTTCGCCGCAGAGACGCAGTATTTT CASSLVLGFAAETQYF
TRBJ2-3 . . 13 TRBV29-1 TGCAGCGTTGTCGGCGGAGCGGACAGATACGCGTATTTT CSVVGGADRYAYF
TRBJ2-7 . . 14 TRBV7-2 TGTGCCAGCAGCCCCCACGGCGGACCCTACGAGCAGTACTTC CASSPHGGPYEQYF
TRBJ1-2 . TRBD1 20 TRBV15 TGTGCCACCAGCAGAATAACTGGGTGGGACAGGAAATCCTTGAACTATGACTACACCTTC CATSRITGWDRKSLNYDYTF
TRBJ2-2 . . 14 TRBV2 TGTGCCAGCAGTGCTAGGATGAACACCGGGGAGCTGTTTTTT CASSARMNTGELFF
TRBJ2-3 . TRBD2 16 TRBV20-1 TGCAGTGCTAGAGTCCCCCTAGCGGGAAGCACAGATACGCAGTATTTT CSARVPLAGSTDTQYF
TRBJ2-5 many TRBD2 15 TRBV20-1 TGCAGTGCTAGACACAGCGGGAGGGCCGTAGAGACCCAGTACTTC CSARHSGRAVETQYF
TRBJ2-3 few TRBD2 16 TRBV6-5 TGTGCCAGCAGTTACTCCCCTAGCGGGATCCAAGATACGCAGTATTTT CASSYSPSGIQDTQYF
TRBJ2-7 . TRBD1 15 TRBV28 TGTGCCAGCATAACCGGGACAGAGAAAGTCTACGAGCAGTACTTC CASITGTEKVYEQYF
TRBJ2-1 . . 13 TRBV12-3/TRBV12-4 TGTGCCAGCAGGGGTGGAGGGGGAAATGAGCAGTTCTTC CASRGGGGNEQFF
TRBJ2-7 few . 15 TRBV9 TGTGCCAGCAGCACCCGAGGTAGGGGAATTGACGAGCAGTACTTC CASSTRGRGIDEQYF
TRBJ2-7 . . 15 TRBV12-3/TRBV12-4 TGTGCCAGCAGTCCCTTCCAGGGCCCTCGGGCCGAGCAGTACTTC CASSPFQGPRAEQYF
TRBJ2-1 . . 16 TRBV3-1 TGTGCCAGCAGCCCTCCAGGTGGAGGGTATTACAATGAGCAGTTCTTC CASSPPGGGYYNEQFF
TRBJ1-5 . TRBD1 16 TRBV5-6 TGTGCCAGCAGCTGGGGGTTCGGACAGGGTCTTCATCCCCAGCATTTT CASSWGFGQGLHPQHF
TRBJ2-1 few . 14 TRBV4-2 TGTGCCAGCAGCCAAGATCGGCCTAGCCGTGAGCAGTTCTTC CASSQDRPSREQFF
TRBJ1-2 . . 13 TRBV6-5 TGTGCCAGCACCGATGGTACCCTGGATGGCTACACCTTC CASTDGTLDGYTF
TRBJ1-2 . . 12 TRBV5-1 TGCGCCAGCAGCCCAGGGGAGGGCGGCTACACCTTC CASSPGEGGYTF
TRBJ2-5 few . 11 TRBV28 TGTGCCAGCAGTTTATGGGACAGAAAGTACTTC CASSLWDRKYF
TRBJ2-3 . TRBD2 16 TRBV6-5 TGTGCCAGCAGCCTTAGCGGGGCTTTGGGCACAGATACGCAGTATTTT CASSLSGALGTDTQYF
TRBJ2-5 few . 15 TRBV24-1 TGTGCCACCAGTGATATCCGGACGGATGAAGAGACCCAGTACTTC CATSDIRTDEETQYF
TRBJ2-3 . TRBD2 16 TRBV28 TGTGCCAGCAGTTCCCGACTAGCGGGAAGCACAGATACGCAGTATTTT CASSSRLAGSTDTQYF
TRBJ1-2 . . 14 TRBV10-3 TGTGCCATCAGTGATAGACGGGGCACTAGCGGCTACACCTTC CAISDRRGTSGYTF
TRBJ2-3 . . 14 TRBV29-1 TGCAGCGTTCCCCGCCGGGGGGCAGGGGATACGCAGTATTTT CSVPRRGAGDTQYF
TRBJ2-1 . . 14 TRBV7-8 TGTGCCAGCAGCTCCCGAGCCACCGCCAATGAGCAGTTCTTC CASSSRATANEQFF
TRBJ2-7 many TRBD1 15 TRBV27 TGTGCCAGCAGTTTAGATGCGACAGGGCTCTACGAGCAGTACTTC CASSLDATGLYEQYF
TRBJ2-5 few . 16 TRBV28 TGTGCCAGCAGTTCCCCCCTCGGGACGGCCCAAGAGACCCAGTACTTC CASSSPLGTAQETQYF
TRBJ2-2 . . 13 TRBV2 TGTGCCAGCAAGGAGGGCAACACCGGGGAGCTGTTTTTT CASKEGNTGELFF
TRBJ1-2 few . 13 TRBV5-5 TGTGCCAGCAGCTCGCCCAGGGACTATGGCTACACCTTC CASSSPRDYGYTF
TRBJ2-1 . . 13 TRBV6-1 TGTGCCAGCAAGGGGGGCTCCTACAATGAGCAGTTCTTC CASKGGSYNEQFF